This is a list of T cell receptor beta chains from one sample in a study of T-cell reconstitution after alpha-beta-depleted transplantation in children. TCRdb passed the PCR reads through MiXCR, listing each CDR3 protein once. The sample contains some 600,000 distinct CDR3 sequences, roughly 13% of which appear only once. The starting material was PBMCs, mostly from graft donor cells, obtained 360 days after TCRalphabeta/CD19-depleted stem cell transplant. Every receptor here comes from a male patient between 5 and 17 years old who had a stem cell transplant for acute myeloid leukemia, so the T cells may come from the graft donor. Each CDR3 is given with its conserved first and last residue. The order of the fields is clone size, V gene, D gene, J gene, CDR3 length, CDR3 DNA, CDR3 protein. A D gene is named only where the DNA matches it firmly. The size entry is marked missing in some rows and otherwise reads once, few, many or a size class.

>few|TRBV25-1|NA|TRBJ1-1|13
TGTGCCAGCAGGGGAGGGGCGAACACTGAAGCTTTCTTT
CASRGGANTEAFF
>many|TRBV7-8|TRBD2|TRBJ2-3|17
TGTGCCAGCAGCTTAGCCGTAGCGGGAGGGAGTACAGATACGCAGTATTTT
CASSLAVAGGSTDTQYF
>few|TRBV29-1|TRBD2|TRBJ2-2|14
TGCAGCGTTGGGTCCCTAGCGGGACCCGGGGAGCTGTTTTTT
CSVGSLAGPGELFF
>many|TRBV29-1|TRBD2|TRBJ2-2|14
TGCAGCGTTGTTAGCGGGAGAGGGACCGGGGAGCTGTTTTTT
CSVVSGRGTGELFF
>NA|TRBV21-1|NA|TRBJ2-1|14
TGTGCCAGCAGCAAAGTAGCCACCACGGATGAGCAGTTCTTC
CASSKVATTDEQFF
>NA|TRBV4-3|TRBD2|TRBJ2-7|18
TGCGCCAGCAGCCAAGTCGCGGGACTAGCGGGAGTCCTATACGAGCAGTACTTC
CASSQVAGLAGVLYEQYF
>NA|TRBV29-1|TRBD2|TRBJ2-3|17
TGCAGCGCCGAGCCAGGAGGGACTAGCGGGAGGGTGGATACGCAGTATTTT
CSAEPGGTSGRVDTQYF
>many|TRBV9|TRBD2|TRBJ2-2|16
TGTGCCAGCAGCGTAGTGTCTAGCGGGAACACCGGGGAGCTGTTTTTT
CASSVVSSGNTGELFF
>few|TRBV6-2/TRBV6-3|NA|TRBJ1-4|17
TGTGCCAGCAGCTACCGTAGAGATCCGGCAACTAATGAAAAACTGTTTTTT
CASSYRRDPATNEKLFF
>NA|TRBV12-3/TRBV12-4|TRBD2|TRBJ2-5|17
TGTGCCAGCAGTTTACCCCTCCAAGGCGGGAGCGGTGAGACCCAGTACTTC
CASSLPLQGGSGETQYF
>few|TRBV24-1|NA|TRBJ2-3|13
TGTGCCACCAGTGATTTAGGGACAGATACGCAGTATTTT
CATSDLGTDTQYF
>few|TRBV4-2|NA|TRBJ2-2|18
TGTGCCAGCAGCCCCTCGGAGGAGGTATCCCCGAACACCGGGGAGCTGTTTTTT
CASSPSEEVSPNTGELFF
>NA|TRBV9|NA|TRBJ1-5|14
TGTGCCAGCAGCGTAGGTGGGTACAATCAGCCCCAGCATTTT
CASSVGGYNQPQHF
>few|TRBV11-3|TRBD2|TRBJ2-1|18
TGTGCCAGCAGCTTAGTGGGAATGGCGGGAGGGTCCTACAATGAGCAGTTCTTC
CASSLVGMAGGSYNEQFF
>NA|TRBV4-2|NA|TRBJ2-7|13
TGTGCCAGCAGCCAAGAACGGTTGGGAGAGCAGTACTTC
CASSQERLGEQYF
>NA|TRBV12-3/TRBV12-4|NA|TRBJ2-5|13
TGTGCCAGCAGGCCACCGACCCAAGAGACCCAGTACTTC
CASRPPTQETQYF
>NA|TRBV12-3/TRBV12-4|TRBD1|TRBJ2-7|16
TGTGCCAGCAGTTTAGTGGGGGGACAGGGGCGCTACGAGCAGTACTTC
CASSLVGGQGRYEQYF
>few|TRBV20-1|TRBD2|TRBJ2-3|15
TGCAGTGGCGAGACTAGCGGGAGGGGAGAAGATACGCAGTATTTT
CSGETSGRGEDTQYF
>many|TRBV12-3/TRBV12-4|NA|TRBJ1-6|15
TGTGCCAGCAGTTTAGCGGGGGCCCGAGGATCACCCCTCCACTTT
CASSLAGARGSPLHF
>few|TRBV6-5|NA|TRBJ2-7|14
TGTGCCAGCAGTCACAGGATGACTACGGGGGAGCAGTACTTC
CASSHRMTTGEQYF
>few|TRBV6-5|NA|TRBJ2-2|14
TGTGCCAGCAGTTACGGGGCGAGAACCGGGGAGCTGTTTTTT
CASSYGARTGELFF
>few|TRBV20-1|TRBD2|TRBJ2-4|15
TGCAGTGCCCGTGGCGGGAGGTGGGCCAAAAACATTCAGTACTTC
CSARGGRWAKNIQYF
>NA|TRBV4-3|TRBD1|TRBJ2-6|19
TGCGCCAGCAGCCAAGTACCCCCGGGACAGGGTTCTGGGGCCAACGTCCTGACTTTC
CASSQVPPGQGSGANVLTF
>few|TRBV6-2/TRBV6-3|NA|TRBJ2-3|13
TGTGCCAGCAGTTACCTCCGGGGGACCACGCAGTATTTT
CASSYLRGTTQYF
>NA|TRBV12-3/TRBV12-4|NA|TRBJ2-1|15
TGTGCCAGCAGTACACAGGGCCGCCTAAACAATGAGCAGTTCTTC
CASSTQGRLNNEQFF
>NA|TRBV4-3|NA|TRBJ2-3|14
TGCGCCAGCAGCCAGGGGGGCCCGGCAGATACGCAGTATTTT
CASSQGGPADTQYF
>few|TRBV28|TRBD2|TRBJ2-1|14
TGTGCCAGCACCCCTAGCGGGAGTACCCATGAGCAGTTCTTC
CASTPSGSTHEQFF
>few|TRBV14|NA|TRBJ1-2|14
TGTGCCAGCAGCCAAGGGAACGGTTTGGGTGGCTACACCTTC
CASSQGNGLGGYTF
>few|TRBV25-1|NA|TRBJ2-1|11
TGTGCCAGCGAAGCGTACAATGAGCAGTTCTTC
CASEAYNEQFF
>many|TRBV2|NA|TRBJ2-7|12
TGTGCCAGCGGAGTTCTCTCCTACGAGCAGTACTTC
CASGVLSYEQYF
>NA|TRBV4-3|TRBD2|TRBJ2-7|15
TGCGCCAACAGCCAAGGTACTAGCGGCCCCTACGAGCAGTACTTC
CANSQGTSGPYEQYF
>few|TRBV29-1|NA|TRBJ2-4|12
TGCAGCGTTTTGAAAGCCAAAAACATTCAGTACTTC
CSVLKAKNIQYF
>NA|TRBV14|NA|TRBJ2-7|15
TGTGCCAGCAGCCAAGTTCTCGGTAGCTCCTACGAGCAGTACTTC
CASSQVLGSSYEQYF
>NA|TRBV6-2/TRBV6-3|NA|TRBJ2-6|20
TGTGCCAGCAGAGGGAATATTGGACAGTTTAAGTACTCTGGGGCCAACGTCCTGACTTTC
CASRGNIGQFKYSGANVLTF
>NA|TRBV4-3|NA|TRBJ2-6|17
TGCGCCAGCAGCCAAGATAATTGGGGGACCGGGGCCAACGTCCTGACTTTC
CASSQDNWGTGANVLTF
>few|TRBV7-3|TRBD1|TRBJ2-7|16
TGTGCCAGCAGCTCTACCGGGACAGGGGGATCCTACGAGCAGTACTTC
CASSSTGTGGSYEQYF
>NA|TRBV2|NA|TRBJ1-5|18
TGTACCAGCAGTTTAGAACTAGGTGGGGGGCGAAGCAATCAGCCCCAGCATTTT
CTSSLELGGGRSNQPQHF
>NA|TRBV5-1|NA|TRBJ1-1|15
TGCGCCAGCAGCCCCTTTGGGGTACTGAACACTGAAGCTTTCTTT
CASSPFGVLNTEAFF
>many|TRBV29-1|NA|TRBJ2-2|14
TGCAGCGTTGGGGACGGGCTGGACACCGGGGAGCTGTTTTTT
CSVGDGLDTGELFF
>NA|TRBV12-3/TRBV12-4|TRBD1|TRBJ2-7|16
TGTGCCAGCAGTCTGGTGACAGGGGGCTCTGTTTACGAGCAGTACTTC
CASSLVTGGSVYEQYF
>many|TRBV25-1|TRBD1|TRBJ2-7|15
TGTGCCAGCAGTGAAGGGGCCCAGGGGGCCTACGAGCAGTACTTC
CASSEGAQGAYEQYF
>NA|TRBV28|TRBD2|TRBJ2-2|18
TGTGCCAGCAGTTTCCCGACTAGCGGGAGGGCGAACACCGGGGAGCTGTTTTTT
CASSFPTSGRANTGELFF
>NA|TRBV5-1|TRBD1|TRBJ1-6|17
TGCGCCAGCAGCTTGCCCCCGACAGGGGCGGATAATTCACCCCTCCACTTT
CASSLPPTGADNSPLHF
>NA|TRBV27|NA|TRBJ2-1|13
TGTGCCAGCAGTTTATGGACCTACAATGAGCAGTTCTTC
CASSLWTYNEQFF
>NA|TRBV6-2/TRBV6-3|NA|TRBJ2-5|14
TGTGCCAGCAGCCGATTTCACGAGGGAGAGACCCAGTACTTC
CASSRFHEGETQYF
>few|TRBV5-6|NA|TRBJ2-2|13
TGTGCCAGCAGGTACGCGAACACCGGGGAGCTGTTTTTT
CASRYANTGELFF
>many|TRBV6-2/TRBV6-3|TRBD2|TRBJ2-1|13
TGTGCCAGTAGGACTAGCGCCTACAATGAGCAGTTCTTC
CASRTSAYNEQFF
>NA|TRBV3-1|TRBD2|TRBJ2-5|15
TGTGCCAGCAGCCACCCTAGCGGGACTCAAGAGACCCAGTACTTC
CASSHPSGTQETQYF
>few|TRBV27|NA|TRBJ2-1|15
TGTGCCAGCAGTGTACTAGGGAACTCCTACAATGAGCAGTTCTTC
CASSVLGNSYNEQFF
>few|TRBV6-4|NA|TRBJ2-1|12
TGTGCCAGCAGTGACCCCTGGGGTGAGCAGTTCTTC
CASSDPWGEQFF
>few|TRBV10-3|NA|TRBJ2-6|16
TGTGCCATCAGTGACAGGGACCTCTCTGGGGCCAACGTCCTGACTTTC
CAISDRDLSGANVLTF
>many|TRBV20-1|NA|TRBJ2-5|13
TGCAGTGGGCTGGGGGGCCTCCAAGAGACCCAGTACTTC
CSGLGGLQETQYF
>few|TRBV12-3/TRBV12-4|NA|TRBJ2-3|19
TGTGCCAGCAGCCTGGACGTGGTTTCTCGGGACCTAGCTTTTGGTACGCAGTATTTT
CASSLDVVSRDLAFGTQYF
>few|TRBV28|NA|TRBJ2-1|16
TGTGCCAGCAGGGAGGGCGGAACCTCAGATACAAATGAGCAGTTCTTC
CASREGGTSDTNEQFF
>many|TRBV20-1|TRBD2|TRBJ2-1|15
TGCAGTGTCAGAAACGTTGGGACTAGCGCCAATGAGCAGTTCTTC
CSVRNVGTSANEQFF